These 16 T cell receptor beta chains were all obtained from the same sample, sequenced in a study of blood T cell repertoires in COVID-19. Profiling relied on immunoSEQ multiplex PCR, and the TCRdb table lists in-frame clones only, not all of them. The data contain roughly 400,000 clones, around 90% of them seen just once; the ten biggest clones take up less than 0.75%. The sample consisted of PBMCs or T cells enriched from blood (not recorded which). Receptors originate from a man aged 18-30 years who had recovered from COVID-19.

The genes are TRBV13 and TRBJ1-6, with 9 nucleotides matching TRBD1. The germline V gene has CDR1 PRHDT and CDR2 FYEKMQ (reference sequence). The CDR3 contains 14 residues. Germline trimming cut 5 bases from V and 7 bases from J; bases unmatched to any gene: 3. In nucleotides, the CDR3 is TGTGCCAGCAGCGGACAGGGGATCAATTCACCCCTCCACTTT. This gives the protein CASSGQGINSPLHF.

This chain links TRBV25-1 with TRBJ2-5, with 12 bases matching TRBD1. V was clipped by 6 bases and J by 5 bases; unmatched bases: 1. CDR3 length: 13 amino acids. Germline CDR1 is MGHDK and CDR2 is SYGVNS. As DNA, the CDR3 is TGTGCCAGCAGGGGGACAGGGGGCGAGACCCAGTACTTC. Amino acids: CASRGTGGETQYF.

Here the CDR3 reads CASRRIRGGNEQFF. The DNA for the CDR3 is TGTGCCAGCAGAAGAATTCGTGGCGGGAATGAGCAGTTCTTC. J is TRBJ2-1 and V is TRBV11-2, with D possibly being TRBD2 (5 bases). The V gene lost 6 bases and the J gene lost 7 bases, with 16 bases spanning the gap. This CDR3 is built from 14 residues. Germline loops: CDR1 SGHAT, CDR2 FQNNGV.

The chain has TRBV3-1 (or the pseudogene TRBV3-2) and TRBJ1-5, with D possibly being TRBD1 (5 bases). The germline gives CDR1 LGHDT, CDR2 YNNKEL (reference sequence). This CDR3 is built from 13 residues. V dropped 4 bases and J dropped 6 bases, with 10 bases sitting between them. CDR3: CASSPGGGQPQHF. In DNA, the CDR3 is TGTGCCAGCAGCCCCGGGGGAGGTCAGCCCCAGCATTTT.

The genes are TRBV6-5 and TRBJ2-1; TRBD2 matches at 9 bases. The germline gives CDR1 MNHEY, CDR2 SVGAGI. The CDR3 runs 16 residues. The junction had 5 bases not matched to a gene; V was cut back by 0 bases and J by 5 bases. The CDR3 protein is CASSYSSGRFHNEQFF. CDR3 nucleotides: TGTGCCAGCAGTTACTCGAGCGGGAGGTTCCACAATGAGCAGTTCTTC.

The chain is built from TRBV7-2 and TRBJ2-3, with 10 bases fitting TRBD2. The V and J ends lost 5 bases and 6 bases, in that order; junction bases with no gene match: 11. Per germline, CDR1 SGHTA and CDR2 FQGNSA. This CDR3 region has 16 residues. CDR3 DNA: TGTGCCAGCAGCCGGAGGGTCCTAGCGGGAGCGGATACGCAGTATTTT. This sequence encodes CASSRRVLAGADTQYF.

Comment on this clone: At one of its ends the junction is not consistent with the germline gene, which may arise from a read error. The J gene is TRBJ2-7, the V gene TRBV6-1, with 8 nucleotides matching TRBD2. The CDR3 has 12 amino acids. Per germline, CDR1 MNHNS and CDR2 SASEGT. The CDR3 region is CASSESGLVLTF. For the CDR3, the DNA is TGTGCCAGCAGTGAGTCGGGACTAGTGCTAACCTTC.

V gene TRBV2 combines with J gene TRBJ2-3; D possibly corresponds to TRBD2 (5 bases). CDR1 and CDR2 from the germline V gene are SNHLY and FYNNEI. V lost 3 bases and J 1 base, leaving 20 bases between the germline ends. The CDR3 consists of 18 residues. The CDR3 protein is CASSEFPGKLVGTDTQYF. As DNA, the CDR3 is TGTGCCAGCAGTGAGTTTCCCGGGAAGCTCGTGGGCACAGATACGCAGTATTTT.

The chain links TRBV10-1 to TRBJ2-1; 11 nucleotides line up with TRBD2. Germline-derived CDR1 and CDR2 are WNHNN and SYGVQD (reference sequence). V lost 6 bases, J lost 6 bases, and 10 bases stayed unmatched. The length of the CDR3 is 16 residues. The CDR3 loop is CASSSLAGGVCNEQFF. As DNA, the CDR3 is TGCGCCAGCAGCTCTTTAGCGGGGGGGGTTTGCAATGAGCAGTTCTTC.

The chain combines TRBV5-1 with TRBJ2-1, with a weak D call TRBD2 (6 bases). CDR3 length equals 17 residues. The germline V and J ends were trimmed by 6 bases and 6 bases, with 25 bases remaining between them. Germline assignment: CDR1 SGHRS and CDR2 YFSETQ. The CDR3 DNA reads as TGCGCCAGCACACTTTCCGGGACCAATGGCGGGATCAATGAGCAGTTCTTC. Amino acid sequence: CASTLSGTNGGINEQFF.

The chain joins TRBV19 to TRBJ1-6, with D uncertain. The CDR3 extends over 13 amino acids. Germline loops: CDR1 LNHDA, CDR2 SQIVND (reference sequence). Trimming removed 3 bases at V and 6 bases at J, with 6 bases between. CDR3 bases: TGTGCCAGTAGTATCGGAGCTAATTCACCCCTCCACTTT. The encoded protein is CASSIGANSPLHF.

This clone appeared a single time. J is TRBJ1-2 and V is TRBV7-2; 7 bases line up with TRBD1. V gave up 5 bases and J gave up 4 bases; unmatched junction bases: 7. This CDR3 contains 14 residues. The germline V gene has CDR1 SGHTA and CDR2 FQGNSA. DNA for the CDR3: TGTGCCAGCAGCCTAGGACAGGCCGCCTATGGCTACACCTTC. It translates to CASSLGQAAYGYTF. Together with reference TRBV7-2 and TRBJ1-2, the CDR3 gives the full variable domain: GAGVSQSPSNKVTEKGKDVELRCDPISGHTALYWYRQSLGQGLEFLIYFQGNSAPDKSGLPSDRFSAERTGGSVSTLTIQRTQQEDSAVYLCASSLGQAAYGYTFGSGTRLTVV.

The chain recombines TRBV28 with TRBJ2-7; D may be TRBD1 (5 bases). V was trimmed by 3 bases and J by 1 base, leaving 13 bases between them. Germline V CDR1 and CDR2: MDHEN, SYDVKM. The length of the CDR3 is 15 residues. Written as DNA, the CDR3 is TGTGCCAGCAGTTTTATGGGATCAGGGTCCTACGAGCAGTACTTC. Encoded protein: CASSFMGSGSYEQYF.

This clone was observed once. The chain carries TRBV5-4 and TRBJ1-2; a weak D match, TRBD1 (6 bases). Germline V gene lookup returns CDR1 SGHNT and CDR2 YYREEE (reference sequence). With 4 bases removed from V and 5 bases from J, the gap between germline ends came to 15 bases. The CDR3 consists of 14 residues. This CDR3 reads CASSGSQGKYGYTF. The CDR3 region has the DNA TGTGCCAGCAGCGGATCACAGGGCAAGTATGGCTACACCTTC.

The rearrangement uses TRBV6-1 and TRBJ1-2, with D perhaps TRBD1 (5 bases). CDR3 length: 14 amino acids. CDR1 and CDR2 from the germline V gene are MNHNS and SASEGT. The ends were cut back, 2 bases at V and 6 bases at J, with 13 bases in the middle. CDR3 protein: CASSEPMGGNGYTF. The CDR3 DNA reads TGTGCCAGCAGTGAACCTATGGGGGGAAATGGCTACACCTTC.

As concerns this clone: At the DNA level, this CDR3 is encoded by other sequences in the same sample as well. The chain combines TRBV3-1 (or the pseudogene TRBV3-2) with TRBJ1-1; the D gene is possibly TRBD1 (5 bases). CDR3 length: 14 residues. The V gene's germline CDR1 is LGHDT and CDR2 YNNKEL (reference sequence). Trimming cost V 2 bases and J 1 base, with 8 bases left between them. CDR3 sequence reads: CASSQLGGNTEAFF. The DNA of the CDR3 is TGTGCCAGCAGCCAACTCGGGGGGAACACTGAAGCTTTCTTT.